The following is a T cell receptor beta chain sequence with its context. What it binds is not known. In the source study's methods: ImmunoSEQ output lacked quality scores and full-length reads, limiting matched filtering. Sequencing used immunoSEQ multiplex PCR; TCRdb keeps in-frame clones, though not all of them. The DNA was the basis for D and trimming; V, J and clone size are from that table. The sample records millions of clones, over 85% being singletons. This sample was taken from a study of shared clonotypes between healthy human individuals. Study as a whole: For every donor, three CD4 naive, three CD4 memory, two CD8 naive and one CD8 memory plates were used.

Trimming took off 4 bases at V and 7 bases at J, with 20 bases between the two ends. CDR1 is SGHRS and CDR2 is YFSETQ in the germline V gene. The CDR3 has 15 residues. The study, taken as a whole, reports: For sorted subsets, rarefaction showed incomplete sequencing despite large depth.

The chain combines TRBV5-1 with TRBJ2-5; D perhaps matches TRBD2 (6 bases). Sequencing was done on a sample of naive CD4+ T cells sorted from blood. Stated subset: CD45RA+ positively selected. The clonotype was recovered from a man aged 18 to 29 in good health. In nucleotides, the CDR3 is TGCGCCAGCAGCCAAAACGTGGGGGGAGAGGGGACCCAGTACTTC. Translated, it gives CASSQNVGGEGTQYF. Looking up the rest from reference TRBV5-1 and TRBJ2-5 gives the full variable domain: KAGVTQTPRYLIKTRGQQVTLSCSPISGHRSVSWYQQTPGQGLQFLFEYFSETQRNKGNFPGRFSGRQFSNSRSEMNVSTLELGDSALYLCASSQNVGGEGTQYFGPGTRLLVL.